The rows below give T cell receptor beta chains drawn from one sample of a study of blood T cell repertoires in COVID-19. The repertoire was sequenced with immunoSEQ multiplex PCR; TCRdb's copy has only in-frame clones and lacks some. The repertoire has more than 95,000 clones, 85% to 90% of them found once; the top ten carry 3.5%. The sequenced sample consisted of peripheral blood. The source is a human donor in a cohort sampled during active COVID-19. Both conserved end residues are trimmed from each CDR3.

v_call,cdr3_length,j_call,cdr3_aa
TRBV29-1,14,TRBJ2-5,SFLPGGVGPQETQY
TRBV5-4,12,TRBJ2-5,ASSEREGQETQY
TRBV7-2,13,TRBJ1-3,ASSLEGGAGNTIY
TRBV27,12,TRBJ2-7,ASSWGTGGYEQY
TRBV21-1,14,TRBJ1-1,ASSKAQTKMNTEAF
TRBV19,11,TRBJ2-5,ASSRTSSETQY
TRBV11-3,13,TRBJ2-2,ASSLEQGIGGELF
TRBV6-1,12,TRBJ1-5,ASSLGTGKQPQH
TRBV27,12,TRBJ2-5,ASSLQGYGETQY
TRBV6-5,12,TRBJ2-2,ASRWTGSTGELF
TRBV29-1,13,TRBJ2-2,SVEPGTGGPGELF
TRBV6-1,14,TRBJ1-2,ASSDGAAALIYGYT
TRBV12-5,18,TRBJ2-1,ASGLVYSPWASGGGLEQF
TRBV7-8,14,TRBJ1-5,ASSAQTGTGDQPQH
TRBV7-2,12,TRBJ2-7,ASSLVGALNEQY
TRBV10-3,11,TRBJ2-7,AISFSGAYEQY
TRBV5-1,16,TRBJ2-3,ASSLGSTTSGMTDTQY
TRBV9,16,TRBJ2-3,ASSVSAGGTRWGDTQY
TRBV4-1,13,TRBJ1-1,ASSQFGTANTEAF
TRBV7-2,16,TRBJ2-2,ASSLVTGGFFYTGELF
TRBV9,11,TRBJ2-1,ASSDSVDNEQF
TRBV9,12,TRBJ2-5,ASSVPGAGETQY
TRBV24-1,11,TRBJ1-1,ATSLGRDTEAF
TRBV28,12,TRBJ2-7,ASRTVGAAYEQY
TRBV19,12,TRBJ1-4,ASGRQDHNEKLF
TRBV5-4,11,TRBJ2-7,ASSLNWLTEQY
TRBV5-6,13,TRBJ1-2,ASSLRQGSYYGYT
TRBV27,11,TRBJ1-1,ASSPWDTGNAF
TRBV6-6,12,TRBJ2-1,ASAREGRSNEQF